The 21 T cell receptor beta chains below come from one sample, sequenced in a study of T-cell memory formation after mild COVID-19. MiXCR was run by TCRdb on the 5' RACE reads, yielding one entry per CDR3 protein. Of 150,000 to 200,000 distinct CDR3 sequences in the sample, 16% were seen once. The sample consisted of PBMCs or a T cell subset sorted from them (not recorded which). The receptors shown here come from an adult woman who had mild COVID-19 (a few samples of this study predate the infection). Cell type and time point are not known.

There are a few counts of this clonotype. V gene TRBV5-1 combines with J gene TRBJ2-3; the match to TRBD2 covers 9 bases. This CDR3 region has 14 residues. Germline CDR1 and CDR2: SGHRS and YFSETQ. V lost 5 bases, J lost 5 bases, and 6 bases stayed unmatched. CDR3 coding DNA: TGCGCCAGCAGGGAGGGACTAGCAGGAGATACGCAGTATTTT. This gives the protein CASREGLAGDTQYF.

The V call is TRBV27, the J call TRBJ1-2, with 11 bases lining up with TRBD1. Germline lookup yields CDR1 MNHEY and CDR2 SMNVEV (reference sequence). This CDR3 region has 16 residues. The junction had 8 bases not matched to a gene; V was cut back by 8 bases and J by 0 bases. The CDR3 sequence is CASQSGQGGTNYGYTF. As DNA, the CDR3 is TGTGCCAGCCAATCGGGACAGGGGGGTACTAACTATGGCTACACCTTC.

The chain links TRBV7-9 to TRBJ2-2, with TRBD1 matching 9 bases. The CDR3 is made up of 18 amino acids. V was clipped by 7 bases and J by 5 bases; unmatched bases: 17. The germline V gene encodes CDR1 SEHNR and CDR2 FQNEAQ (reference sequence). In DNA form, the CDR3 reads TGTGCCAGCATCTCCTTATCGACAGGGGGACTATATACCGGGGAGCTGTTTTTT. Its protein product is CASISLSTGGLYTGELFF.

This clonotype occurred a few times. This chain joins TRBV2 and TRBJ2-6; 9 nucleotides align to TRBD1. The CDR3 contains 15 residues. Germline V gene data show CDR1 as SNHLY and CDR2 as FYNNEI. Germline trimming cut 5 bases from V and 4 bases from J; bases unmatched to any gene: 3. The CDR3 region has the DNA TGTGCCAGCAGTCGGGACAGGGTAGGGGCCAACGTCCTGACTTTC. Protein sequence: CASSRDRVGANVLTF.

V is TRBV27 and J is TRBJ2-1; possible D gene TRBD2, 5 bases. Germline CDR1 is MNHEY and CDR2 is SMNVEV (reference sequence). This CDR3 has 13 residues. With 8 bases removed from V and 5 bases from J, the gap between germline ends came to 13 bases. The CDR3 reads CASRTGTNNEQFF. The CDR3 region has the DNA TGTGCCAGCCGGACGGGAACCAACAATGAGCAGTTCTTC.

The chain carries TRBV7-6 and TRBJ1-1; 9 positions agree with TRBD1. CDR3 size: 16 residues. Looked up from germline, CDR1 is SGHVS and CDR2 is FNYEAQ. Germline trimming cut 5 bases from V and 1 base from J; bases unmatched to any gene: 8. CDR3 coding DNA: TGTGCCAGCAGCCTCATACAGGGGGCTTGGAACACTGAAGCTTTCTTT. Its protein product is CASSLIQGAWNTEAFF.

This clonotype has ten or more counts. The rearrangement joins TRBV4-2 to TRBJ2-2; no reliable D call. The ends were cut back, 0 bases at V and 1 base at J, with 6 bases in the middle. Germline CDR1 and CDR2: LGHNA and YNFKEQ. This CDR3 has 15 residues. The CDR3 nucleotides are TGTGCCAGCAGCCAAGATAACAGGAACACCGGGGAGCTGTTTTTT. Its protein product is CASSQDNRNTGELFF.

The chain combines TRBV7-2 with TRBJ1-5; the D gene is possibly TRBD1 (5 bases). Trimming pared 1 base from V and 5 bases from J, leaving 12 bases between. Germline CDR1 SGHTA, CDR2 FQGNSA. The length of the CDR3 is 15 residues. CDR3 sequence reads: CASSLGGVLHQPQHF. In nucleotides, the CDR3 is TGTGCCAGCAGCTTAGGGGGGGTTCTTCATCAGCCCCAGCATTTT.

The CDR3 region has the DNA TGCGCCAGCAGCCAAGTTGGGACAGGGGGCGGTGGCTACACCTTC. This gives the protein CASSQVGTGGGGYTF. The rearrangement links TRBV4-1 to TRBJ1-2; TRBD1 aligns across 12 bases. Per germline, CDR1 MGHRA and CDR2 YSYEKL. After removal of 1 base from V and 7 bases from J, the junction contained 4 bases not matched to a gene. The CDR3 contains 15 residues.

The DNA for the CDR3 is TGTGCCAGCAGGATCGGGACCCCCCAGGAGACCCAGTACTTC. This encodes CASRIGTPQETQYF. The V gene is TRBV6-5, the J gene TRBJ2-5; the D gene could be TRBD1 or TRBD2 (5 bases each). Germline CDR1 is MNHEY and CDR2 is SVGAGI. The ends were cut back, 6 bases at V and 5 bases at J, with 16 bases in the middle. CDR3 size: 14 residues.

This clonotype appeared a few times. CDR3 sequence reads: CATSELGFRQFF. The CDR3 bases are TGTGCCACCAGCGAGCTAGGGTTCCGTCAGTTCTTC. V is TRBV24-1 and J is TRBJ2-1; D unresolved. From germline, CDR1 is KGHDR and CDR2 SFDVKD. V was trimmed by 7 bases and J by 13 bases, leaving 16 bases between them. The CDR3 runs to 12 residues.

This rearrangement joins TRBV7-3 to TRBJ2-3; no clear D. Germline assignment: CDR1 SGHTA and CDR2 FQGTGA. CDR3 length: 14 residues. V dropped 5 bases and J dropped 2 bases, with 11 bases sitting between them. This chain's CDR3 is CASSNAGHTDTQYF. DNA of the CDR3: TGTGCCAGCAGCAATGCCGGGCACACAGATACGCAGTATTTT.

This clonotype was observed a few times. The chain employs TRBV5-1 and TRBJ2-5; 9 positions match TRBD2. Germline trimming cut 5 bases from V and 4 bases from J; bases unmatched to any gene: 9. Germline assignment: CDR1 SGHRS and CDR2 YFSETQ. The CDR3 totals 15 residues. The CDR3 reads CASSGSGGAPETQYF. The CDR3 region has the DNA TGCGCCAGCAGTGGTAGCGGGGGTGCTCCAGAGACCCAGTACTTC.

This clonotype was seen a handful of times. The chain recombines TRBV3-1 with TRBJ2-2, with D tentatively TRBD1 (6 bases). The germline CDR1 and CDR2 sequences are LGHDT and YNNKEL (reference sequence). V shed 1 base and J shed 8 bases, with 11 bases lying between them. The CDR3 runs to 14 residues. The CDR3 region is CASSQAGVGGELFF. In DNA, the CDR3 is TGTGCCAGCAGCCAAGCAGGGGTCGGAGGGGAGCTGTTTTTT.

This clonotype was seen a handful of times. J is TRBJ2-5 and V is TRBV5-1; perhaps TRBD2 as D (7 bases). The V gene lost 7 bases and the J gene lost 4 bases, with 17 bases spanning the gap. CDR3 length: 14 amino acids. CDR1 is SGHRS and CDR2 is YFSETQ in the germline V gene. CDR3 residues: CASGGGRGPETQYF. In nucleotides, the CDR3 is TGCGCCAGCGGGGGGGGCAGGGGACCAGAGACCCAGTACTTC.

The chain uses TRBV29-1 and TRBJ2-7, with TRBD2 identical over 8 bases. V was pared by 2 bases and J by 0 bases, with 3 bases of the junction left unmatched. Per germline, CDR1 SQVTM and CDR2 ANQGSEA. The CDR3 is 14 residues long. CDR3 DNA sequence: TGCAGCGTTGAAAGCGGGGGAGGCTCCTACGAGCAGTACTTC. This encodes CSVESGGGSYEQYF.

There are many counts of this clonotype. The chain has TRBV5-1 and TRBJ2-5, with 11 bases lining up with TRBD2. This CDR3 has 15 residues. J was trimmed by 6 bases and V by 4 bases; bases with no gene match: 8. Germline V gives CDR1 SGHRS, CDR2 YFSETQ. Here the CDR3 DNA reads TGCGCCAGCAGCGCCGGGACTAGCGGCTACCAGACCCAGTACTTC. This translates into CASSAGTSGYQTQYF.

This clonotype was counted between two and nine times. The V call is TRBV14, the J call TRBJ2-1; D gene uncertain. Germline-derived CDR1 and CDR2 are SGHDN and FVKESK. This CDR3 comprises 16 residues. V was shortened by 4 bases and J by 4 bases, with 17 bases between the two germline ends. Written as DNA, the CDR3 is TGTGCCAGCAGCCCTTTTCGTAGCCGAATGTACAATGAGCAGTTCTTC. It codes for CASSPFRSRMYNEQFF.

This clonotype showed up just once. The rearrangement links TRBV6-1 to TRBJ1-4, with 7 nucleotides matching TRBD1. Germline V lookup: CDR1 MNHNS, CDR2 SASEGT. The J segment lost 10 bases and the V segment lost 5 bases, leaving 10 bases of the junction unmatched. The CDR3 totals 14 residues. The CDR3 loop reads CASSSKGAGGKLFF. CDR3 DNA sequence: TGTGCCAGCAGTTCGAAGGGGGCTGGGGGAAAACTGTTTTTT.

The chain carries TRBV6-1 and TRBJ1-4; D might be TRBD1 (6 bases). CDR1 is MNHNS, CDR2 SASEGT, per germline. V lost 3 bases and J 8 bases, leaving 7 bases between the germline ends. The length of the CDR3 is 12 residues. Here the CDR3 DNA reads TGTGCCAGCAGTGAGAGGGGGGAAAAACTGTTTTTT. Translating gives CASSERGEKLFF.

V is TRBV2 and J is TRBJ1-2; TRBD1 matches 10 bases. V trimming: 6 bases; J trimming: 7 bases; junction bases outside the gene matches: 8. From germline, CDR1 is SNHLY and CDR2 FYNNEI. CDR3 length equals 14 residues. CDR3 in amino acids: CASSVTGGGPGYTF. DNA of the CDR3: TGTGCCAGCAGCGTGACAGGGGGCGGTCCTGGCTACACCTTC.